The next 23 T cell receptor beta chains were all read from a single sample in a study of CD8 T cells in ankylosing spondylitis. A single record per CDR3 protein comes from TCRdb applying MiXCR to the 5' RACE reads. The sample includes 350,000 to 400,000 distinct CDR3 sequences, 20% to 25% seen only once; the top ten take around 13%. Material: blood, either unsorted or a sorted T cell fraction (not recorded which). The receptors shown here come from a male donor with ankylosing spondylitis or in good health (not recorded which).

The chain uses TRBV28 and TRBJ2-7, with a tentative D call TRBD1 (6 bases). The CDR3 totals 15 residues. The V gene's germline CDR1 is MDHEN and CDR2 SYDVKM. Trimming removed 6 bases from V and 0 bases from J, with 15 bases in between. DNA for the CDR3: TGTGCCAGCAGGAATAGGGACACTTACTCCTACGAGCAGTACTTC. Its translation is CASRNRDTYSYEQYF.

This clonotype was counted at least ten times. The V call is TRBV5-6, the J call TRBJ1-3; D is undetermined. The germline CDR1 and CDR2 sequences are SGHDT and YYEEEE. V was clipped by 2 bases and J by 0 bases, with 3 bases between them. The CDR3 has 13 amino acids. The CDR3 sequence is CASSFGSGNTIYF. The CDR3 DNA reads as TGTGCCAGCAGCTTTGGCTCTGGAAACACCATATATTTT.

The gene calls are TRBV5-1 and TRBJ2-1; 8 nucleotides line up with TRBD1. J gave up 1 base and V 4 bases, and 4 bases lay outside the gene matches. CDR3 length equals 15 residues. Germline-derived CDR1 and CDR2 are SGHRS and YFSETQ. CDR3 sequence (DNA): TGCGCCAGCAGCGCCGACAGGGGATCCTACAATGAGCAGTTCTTC. Translation: CASSADRGSYNEQFF. The whole variable domain, remainder taken from reference TRBV5-1 and TRBJ2-1, is KAGVTQTPRYLIKTRGQQVTLSCSPISGHRSVSWYQQTPGQGLQFLFEYFSETQRNKGNFPGRFSGRQFSNSRSEMNVSTLELGDSALYLCASSADRGSYNEQFFGPGTRLTVL.

This clonotype was counted between two and nine times. The chain employs TRBV20-1 and TRBJ2-7; the D gene could be TRBD1 or TRBD2 (6 bases each). The CDR3 runs to 13 residues. Trimming removed 5 bases at V and 0 bases at J, with 11 bases between. Germline loops: CDR1 DFQATT, CDR2 SNEGSKA (reference sequence). The CDR3 bases are TGCAGTGCTGCGGGACAAAGCTCCTACGAGCAGTACTTC. Encoded protein: CSAAGQSSYEQYF.

The chain joins TRBV7-9 to TRBJ2-5; no clear D gene. V was shortened by 3 bases and J by 6 bases, with 14 bases between the two germline ends. The CDR3 extends over 14 amino acids. Germline V CDR1 and CDR2: SEHNR, FQNEAQ (reference sequence). The CDR3 sequence: CASSFYPDSQTQYF. The CDR3 bases are TGTGCCAGCAGCTTTTATCCAGATTCCCAGACCCAGTACTTC.

This clonotype occurred many times. The V and J genes are TRBV7-8 and TRBJ2-7; D remains ambiguous. Trimming cost V 4 bases and J 6 bases, with 10 bases left between them. Germline-derived CDR1 and CDR2 are SGHVS and FQNEAQ. This CDR3 is built from 12 residues. As DNA, the CDR3 is TGTGCCAGCAGCTCTGGATTAGGCGAGCAGTACTTC. This sequence encodes CASSSGLGEQYF. Full variable domain (rest looked up from reference TRBV7-8 and TRBJ2-7): GAGVSQSPRYKVAKRGQDVALRCDPISGHVSLFWYQQALGQGPEFLTYFQNEAQLDKSGLPSDRFFAERPEGSVSTLKIQRTQQEDSAVYLCASSSGLGEQYFGPGTRLTVT.

The chain is built from TRBV7-3 and TRBJ2-1, with 8 bases identical to TRBD2. The CDR3 is 15 amino acids. The junction had 4 bases not matched to a gene; V was cut back by 3 bases and J by 3 bases. Germline CDR1 SGHTA, CDR2 FQGTGA. CDR3 amino acids: CASSFERGIYNEQFF. The CDR3 DNA follows: TGTGCCAGCAGCTTTGAGCGGGGGATCTACAATGAGCAGTTCTTC.

This clonotype was counted between two and nine times. This sequence joins TRBV7-2 and TRBJ1-5; D not resolved. Trimming stripped 1 base from V and 0 bases from J, with 10 bases between. In germline, CDR1 is SGHTA, CDR2 FQGNSA. The CDR3 consists of 16 residues. The CDR3 here is CASSLGVGSSNQPQHF. The CDR3 region has the DNA TGTGCCAGCAGCTTAGGGGTAGGGTCTAGCAATCAGCCCCAGCATTTT.

About this clonotype itself: A read error may account for a junction end that differs from germline. The rearrangement links TRBV4-1 to TRBJ2-3; D possibly matches TRBD1 or TRBD2 (5 bases each). This CDR3 has 16 amino acids. Germline V CDR1 and CDR2: MGHRA, YSYEKL. Written as DNA, the CDR3 is TGCGCCAGCAGCCAAGATTGGAGGCAGGGCACGGATACGCAGTATTTT. Residues: CASSQDWRQGTDTQYF.

This rearrangement joins TRBV15 to TRBJ2-1; D possibly corresponds to TRBD1 (6 bases). This CDR3 is built from 14 residues. Trimming left V 6 bases short and J 4 bases short, with 13 bases between. Germline values: CDR1 LNHNV, CDR2 YYDKDF (reference sequence). The CDR3 sequence is CATRGRGNYNEQFF. The CDR3 nucleotides are TGTGCCACCAGGGGCAGGGGAAATTACAATGAGCAGTTCTTC.

This clonotype was counted at least ten times. The CDR3 DNA reads TGTGCCTGGAGTACAGGGGGGTCCTACAATGAGCAGTTCTTC. It yields the protein CAWSTGGSYNEQFF. J is TRBJ2-1 and V is TRBV30, with TRBD1 matching over 8 bases. The CDR3 contains 14 residues. V lost 2 bases, J lost 1 base, and 1 base stayed unmatched. Germline lookup yields CDR1 GTSNPN and CDR2 SVGIG (reference sequence).

The rearrangement joins TRBV20-1 to TRBJ2-7; TRBD1 aligns across 8 bases. The CDR3 consists of 13 residues. The germline V gene has CDR1 DFQATT and CDR2 SNEGSKA (reference sequence). V was pared by 3 bases and J by 2 bases, with 3 bases of the junction left unmatched. CDR3 in amino acids: CSASWGQAYEQYF. DNA of the CDR3: TGCAGTGCTAGTTGGGGACAGGCCTACGAGCAGTACTTC.

This clonotype was picked up a small number of times. The chain joins TRBV30 to TRBJ2-1; D is uncertain. Germline V lookup: CDR1 GTSNPN, CDR2 SVGIG (reference sequence). Trimming removed 2 bases at V and 9 bases at J, with 11 bases between. The CDR3 is 12 amino acids. The CDR3 region is CAWSPTAGEQFF. CDR3 nucleotide sequence: TGTGCCTGGAGTCCCACTGCTGGTGAGCAGTTCTTC.

V gene TRBV5-6 combines with J gene TRBJ2-3, with 10 positions matching TRBD2. V lost 4 bases, J lost 2 bases, and 7 bases stayed unmatched. Germline-derived CDR1 and CDR2 are SGHDT and YYEEEE. CDR3 length equals 16 residues. The CDR3 sequence: CASSLGLAGVTDTQYF. The DNA of the CDR3 is TGTGCCAGCAGCCTGGGGCTAGCGGGGGTCACAGATACGCAGTATTTT.

The CDR3 loop reads CATALNNEQFF. The CDR3 nucleotides read TGTGCCACCGCTCTAAACAATGAGCAGTTCTTC. This chain links TRBV15 with TRBJ2-1; no clear D. Deletions cut 8 bases from V and 5 bases from J, with 7 bases between. CDR3 length: 11 amino acids. Germline CDR1 LNHNV, CDR2 YYDKDF (reference sequence).

A few counts support this clonotype. The chain employs TRBV12-3 or TRBV12-4 and TRBJ2-1; tentatively, D is TRBD1 (6 bases). CDR3 length: 12 residues. The V and J ends lost 6 bases and 5 bases respectively, with 8 bases between them. CDR3 sequence (DNA): TGTGCCAGCAGGGGGGCCGACAATGAGCAGTTCTTC. Translated, it gives CASRGADNEQFF.

There are a few counts of this clonotype. This chain uses TRBV12-3 or TRBV12-4 with TRBJ2-2, with D possibly called TRBD1 or TRBD2 (5 bases each). This CDR3 contains 16 residues. V lost 4 bases to trimming and J lost 1 base, with 13 bases between them. Here the CDR3 DNA reads TGTGCCAGCAGTTCCGATGGGGCGGGGAACACCGGGGAGCTGTTTTTT. Its protein product is CASSSDGAGNTGELFF.

A few counts support this clonotype. The rearrangement joins TRBV29-1 to TRBJ2-7; 7 bases agree with TRBD1. The CDR3 loop spans 12 amino acids. V dropped 5 bases and J dropped 3; count of bases not matched to a gene: 4. Germline V CDR1 and CDR2: SQVTM, ANQGSEA. Here the CDR3 reads CSVQTGYYEQYF. The CDR3 DNA reads TGCAGCGTTCAGACAGGGTACTACGAGCAGTACTTC.

The chain has TRBV29-1 and TRBJ2-7; D may correspond to TRBD1 or TRBD2 (5 bases each). The germline CDR1 and CDR2 sequences are SQVTM and ANQGSEA. The V end lost 0 bases, the J end lost 2 bases, and 20 bases lay between the germline ends. The CDR3 covers 17 residues. CDR3 sequence: CSVEEGSRDGITYEQYF. The CDR3 DNA reads TGCAGCGTTGAAGAAGGAAGCCGGGACGGGATTACCTACGAGCAGTACTTC.

This chain uses TRBV20-1 with TRBJ2-7, with D perhaps matching TRBD1 or TRBD2 (5 bases each). V was trimmed by 3 bases and J by 2 bases, leaving 23 bases between them. The CDR3 length is 17 residues. CDR1 and CDR2 (germline): DFQATT, SNEGSKA (reference sequence). CDR3 loop: CSASIPYLGTTAYEQYF. The CDR3 DNA follows: TGCAGTGCTAGCATACCTTATCTCGGGACCACAGCCTACGAGCAGTACTTC.

The J gene is TRBJ2-1, the V gene TRBV4-1; D unresolved. This CDR3 has 15 residues. Germline V CDR1 and CDR2: MGHRA, YSYEKL. Trimming pared 1 base from V and 5 bases from J, leaving 12 bases between. The CDR3 bases are TGCGCCAGCAGCCAAGTGGCCGAAGCTCACAATGAGCAGTTCTTC. It yields the protein CASSQVAEAHNEQFF.

This clonotype turned up a few times. The chain combines TRBV4-1 with TRBJ2-7, with D possibly matching TRBD1 (5 bases). This CDR3 has 15 amino acids. Deletions cut 0 bases from V and 3 bases from J, with 12 bases between. Germline V gives CDR1 MGHRA, CDR2 YSYEKL. The CDR3 loop is CASSQDPTAVYEQYF. Here the CDR3 DNA reads TGCGCCAGCAGCCAAGATCCGACAGCAGTCTACGAGCAGTACTTC.

The V call is TRBV6-2 or TRBV6-3, the J call TRBJ2-7; 9 nucleotides agree with TRBD1. CDR1 is MNHEY, CDR2 SVGEGT, per germline. This CDR3 has 16 amino acids. With 6 bases clipped from V and 2 bases from J, the junction kept 11 bases outside the gene matches. This chain's CDR3 is CASSFFPGQGPYEQYF. CDR3 nucleotide sequence: TGTGCCAGCAGCTTTTTCCCGGGACAGGGACCCTACGAGCAGTACTTC.